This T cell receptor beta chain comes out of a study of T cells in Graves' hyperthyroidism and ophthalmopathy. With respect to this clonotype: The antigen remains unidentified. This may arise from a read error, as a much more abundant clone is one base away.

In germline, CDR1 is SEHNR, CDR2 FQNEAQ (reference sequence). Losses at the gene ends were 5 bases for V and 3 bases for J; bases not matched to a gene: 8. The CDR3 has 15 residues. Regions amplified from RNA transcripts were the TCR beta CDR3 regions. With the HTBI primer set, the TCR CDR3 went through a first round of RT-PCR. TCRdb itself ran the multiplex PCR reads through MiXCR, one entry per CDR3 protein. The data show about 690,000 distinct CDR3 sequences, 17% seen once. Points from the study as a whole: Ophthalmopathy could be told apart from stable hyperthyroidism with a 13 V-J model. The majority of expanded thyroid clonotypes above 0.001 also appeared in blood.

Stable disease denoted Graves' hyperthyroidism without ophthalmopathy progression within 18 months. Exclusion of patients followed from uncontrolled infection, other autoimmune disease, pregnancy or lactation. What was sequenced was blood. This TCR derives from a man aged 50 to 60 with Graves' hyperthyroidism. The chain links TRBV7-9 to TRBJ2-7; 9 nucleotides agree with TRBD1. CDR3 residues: CASSTGGSILYEQYF. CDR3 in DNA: TGTGCCAGCAGCACAGGGGGCTCGATTCTCTACGAGCAGTACTTC.